This T cell receptor beta chain was obtained from a study of cytomegalovirus exposure and HLA in healthy donors. Study context: Unique TCR beta sequences numbering some 110 million came from about 179 million T cells in an earlier analysis.

It was with 60 Vbeta and 13 Jbeta primers that the PCR ran. The data were produced by immunoSEQ multiplex PCR, yet TCRdb's version contains in-frame clones alone and is incomplete. The repertoire holds 200,000 or so clones, approximately 81% seen once, with 0.2% to 0.3% in the top ten. V lost 11 bases, J lost 1 base, and 9 bases stayed unmatched. Germline CDR1 ENHRY, CDR2 SYGVKD. The CDR3 has 14 amino acids. The chain links TRBV10-3 to TRBJ2-3; the match to TRBD2 covers 7 bases. Sequencing was performed on PBMCs. The sequence derives from a boy between 10 and 17 years old in good health and CMV-seronegative. In DNA, the CDR3 is TGTGCCGGGGCCCTAGCGGCGGGCACAGATACGCAGTATTTT. Translation gives CAGALAAGTDTQYF.